One sample yielded the 26 T cell receptor beta chains listed below, sequenced in a study of blood T cells in healthy people across ages. PCR was performed a second time for roughly 7 to 11 cycles using a sample-barcoded 5' primer and a J-beta primer mix. TCRdb independently ran MiXCR on the 5' RACE reads; one entry per CDR3 protein. There are around 1,000,000 distinct CDR3 sequences in the sample; roughly a quarter occur only once, and around 0.7% lies in the top ten. The same data also went into a second study, on T cells of mothers and their children.

Sequencing was performed on blood. The receptors originated from a girl aged 2-10 years in good health.

This clonotype has a count of ten or more. The chain recombines TRBV13 with TRBJ2-1; 10 bases fit TRBD2. This CDR3 spans 15 amino acids. Germline V lookup: CDR1 PRHDT, CDR2 FYEKMQ (reference sequence). Losses at the gene ends were 6 bases for V and 3 bases for J; bases not matched to a gene: 5. The DNA of the CDR3 is TGTGCCAGCAGTCTTCGGACTAGCGGCTACAATGAGCAGTTCTTC. It yields the protein CASSLRTSGYNEQFF.

The chain couples TRBV7-3 to TRBJ2-5; D unclear. Matching the DNA end better, TRBJ2-1 makes the J call doubtful. This CDR3 region has 13 residues. Germline assignment: CDR1 SGHTA and CDR2 FQGTGA. The CDR3 is CASSSKLSGEQFF. CDR3 bases: TGTGCCAGCAGCTCCAAGCTTAGTGGTGAGCAGTTCTTC.

This clonotype was found a few times. V and J are TRBV12-3 or TRBV12-4 and TRBJ1-2, with 7 bases aligning to TRBD1. V shed 5 bases, J shed 8 bases, and the junction held 14 bases outside the gene matches. The CDR3 length is 15 residues. This CDR3 reads CASSPTGRLTGGYTF. The DNA for the CDR3 is TGTGCCAGCAGTCCCACGGGACGGCTGACAGGGGGCTACACCTTC.

In this sample, this clonotype turned up a few times. V gene TRBV3-1 combines with J gene TRBJ2-1; no clear D. Germline CDR1 LGHDT, CDR2 YNNKEL (reference sequence). The CDR3 consists of 16 residues. Trimming removed 2 bases from V and 8 bases from J, with 19 bases in between. CDR3 nucleotides: TGTGCCAGCAGCCAAATAAGAAGAACTTCCTCCGATGAGCAGTTCTTC. This translates into CASSQIRRTSSDEQFF.

This rearrangement joins TRBV29-1 to TRBJ1-4; possible D gene TRBD1, 6 bases. The germline V and J ends were trimmed by 8 bases and 6 bases, with 13 bases remaining between them. The CDR3 is 12 residues long. Germline CDR1 reads SQVTM; CDR2 reads ANQGSEA. The CDR3 bases are TGCAGCACTGGAGAGGGGGATGAAAAACTGTTTTTT. Translating it yields CSTGEGDEKLFF.

In its sample, this clonotype was seen many times. The V call is TRBV29-1, the J call TRBJ2-7; possibly TRBD1 for D (5 bases). The CDR3 runs 11 residues. V was shortened by 4 bases and J by 5 bases, with 9 bases between the two germline ends. Germline CDR1 SQVTM, CDR2 ANQGSEA. The CDR3 region is CSVAVGDEQYF. The CDR3 DNA is TGCAGCGTTGCTGTAGGGGACGAGCAGTACTTC.

The genes are TRBV10-2 and TRBJ1-2, with 9 nucleotides matching TRBD1. J was trimmed by 1 base and V by 9 bases; bases with no gene match: 9. The CDR3 sequence is 15 residues long. Germline CDR1 reads WSHSY; CDR2 reads SAAADI. CDR3 protein: CASLAGTGNNYGYTF. The CDR3 bases are TGCGCCAGTCTGGCAGGGACAGGGAATAACTATGGCTACACCTTC.

The genes are TRBV7-2 and TRBJ2-3, with a possible D match to TRBD1 (5 bases). The CDR3 has 15 residues. V was shortened by 3 bases and J by 2 bases, with 12 bases between the two germline ends. Germline V lookup: CDR1 SGHTA, CDR2 FQGNSA. This CDR3 reads CASSLWGQSTDTQYF. The CDR3 nucleotides are TGTGCCAGCAGCTTGTGGGGCCAATCCACAGATACGCAGTATTTT.

The sample holds a few counts of this clonotype. The chain is built from TRBV15 and TRBJ1-1; D gene ambiguous. The CDR3 loop spans 15 amino acids. V gave up 6 bases and J gave up 1 base, with 15 bases separating them. CDR1 is LNHNV and CDR2 is YYDKDF in the germline V gene (reference sequence). In DNA form, the CDR3 reads TGTGCCACCAGAGAGGGATACAACGAGAACACTGAAGCTTTCTTT. This codes for CATREGYNENTEAFF.

This clonotype was seen only a few times. V gene TRBV15 combines with J gene TRBJ2-5; D is possibly TRBD1 or TRBD2 (5 bases each). Trimming removed 0 bases from V and 5 bases from J, with 16 bases in between. The CDR3 spans 16 residues. Germline CDR1 LNHNV, CDR2 YYDKDF (reference sequence). CDR3 nucleotides: TGTGCCACCAGCAGAGATTTGGCGCAGGGACGGGAGACCCAGTACTTC. Translated, it gives CATSRDLAQGRETQYF.

The chain recombines TRBV28 with TRBJ2-5; no clear D. The DNA end favors TRBJ2-7, so the J call may be wrong. The CDR3 loop spans 14 amino acids. Looked up from germline, CDR1 is MDHEN and CDR2 is SYDVKM. CDR3 DNA sequence: TGTGCCAGCAGTGCCAGGACCCAACCCTACGAGCAGTACTTC. It translates to CASSARTQPYEQYF.

This clonotype was seen only a few times. This chain joins TRBV28 and TRBJ2-4; D is possibly TRBD1 (6 bases). Trimming took 3 bases from V and 2 from J, leaving 11 bases between them. This CDR3 is built from 15 residues. The germline V gene encodes CDR1 MDHEN and CDR2 SYDVKM. The CDR3: CASSFLGGTKNIQYF. The CDR3 DNA sequence: TGTGCCAGCAGTTTCTTAGGGGGAACCAAAAACATTCAGTACTTC.

This clonotype was seen many times. The chain recombines TRBV28 with TRBJ2-5, with TRBD2 identical over 9 bases. This CDR3 contains 20 residues. The V segment lost 5 bases and the J segment 5 bases; nucleotides outside the gene matches: 24. Germline V gene lookup returns CDR1 MDHEN and CDR2 SYDVKM. DNA of the CDR3: TGTGCCAGCAGTCCCATATGGGCTAGCGGGGCTAATAGTGATTTGGAGACCCAGTACTTC. Translated: CASSPIWASGANSDLETQYF.

CDR3 in amino acids: CASSLGLAGDHTGELFF. The CDR3 DNA reads TGTGCCAGCAGTTTGGGTCTAGCGGGAGATCACACCGGGGAGCTGTTTTTT. V gene TRBV12-3 or TRBV12-4 combines with J gene TRBJ2-2; 10 bases fit TRBD2. The V gene end was trimmed by 3 bases and the J gene end by 3 bases; junction bases not matched to a gene: 7. The CDR3 consists of 17 residues.

This clonotype was detected a few times. CDR3 bases: TGCAGTAACAGCCTGGGAGGCTCCGACGGAGAGACCCAGTACTTC. Translating gives CSNSLGGSDGETQYF. This chain links TRBV29-1 with TRBJ2-5; maybe TRBD2 (6 bases). This CDR3 spans 15 amino acids. The V gene's germline CDR1 is SQVTM and CDR2 ANQGSEA.

This clonotype was observed a few times. The V call is TRBV4-3, the J call TRBJ2-1, with 8 bases fitting TRBD2. The CDR3 extends over 20 amino acids. Trimming at V came to 0 bases and at J to 3 bases, leaving 16 bases not matched to a gene. Germline V gene data show CDR1 as LGHNA and CDR2 as YSLEER. In nucleotides, the CDR3 is TGCGCCAGCAGCCAAGAAGGGCCAGCGGGGGCGATTAAGCACTACAATGAGCAGTTCTTC. It encodes CASSQEGPAGAIKHYNEQFF.

The chain carries TRBV12-3 or TRBV12-4 and TRBJ2-7, with TRBD1 identical over 9 bases. The CDR3 is made up of 15 amino acids. The J segment lost 2 bases and the V segment lost 5 bases, leaving 7 bases of the junction unmatched. CDR3 loop: CASSTTGGAPYEQYF. CDR3 coding DNA: TGTGCCAGCAGTACCACAGGGGGCGCTCCCTACGAGCAGTACTTC.

This chain connects TRBV21-1 to TRBJ2-7; the D call in the table, TRBD2, was not verified against the DNA. TRBV21-1 is noted as a pseudogene. There are 15 residues in the CDR3. CDR3 DNA sequence: TGTGCCAGCAGCGGACTAGCGGATGATATCTACGAGCAGTACTTC. It codes for CASSGLADDIYEQYF.

This clonotype was seen just once. The chain uses TRBV28 and TRBJ2-7; maybe TRBD1 (6 bases). Germline assignment: CDR1 MDHEN and CDR2 SYDVKM. Trimming took off 2 bases at V and 0 bases at J, with 17 bases between the two ends. This CDR3 comprises 17 residues. CDR3 sequence (DNA): TGTGCCAGCAGTTTAAGCCCCCAGGGGACCAGCTCCTACGAGCAGTACTTC. It translates to CASSLSPQGTSSYEQYF.

CDR3 loop: CASSPSGGVQSYEQYF. For the CDR3, the DNA is TGTGCCAGTAGTCCCTCAGGAGGGGTCCAGTCCTACGAGCAGTACTTC. V is TRBV19 and J is TRBJ2-7; perhaps TRBD2 as D (6 bases). There are 16 residues in the CDR3. Germline assignment: CDR1 LNHDA and CDR2 SQIVND (reference sequence). The V end lost 5 bases, the J end lost 1 base, and 18 bases lay between the germline ends. Variable domain in full (rest from reference TRBV19 and TRBJ2-7): DGGITQSPKYLFRKEGQNVTLSCEQNLNHDAMYWYRQDPGQGLRLIYYSQIVNDFQKGDIAEGYSVSREKKESFPLTVTSAQKNPTAFYLCASSPSGGVQSYEQYFGPGTRLTVT.

This clonotype was counted between two and nine times. The junction does not match germline at one end; this may be a read error. V is TRBV9 and J is TRBJ2-7; D might be TRBD2 (6 bases). CDR1 is SGDLS and CDR2 is YYNGEE in the germline V gene. CDR3 size: 14 residues. The CDR3 nucleotides read TGTGCCAGCAGCTCCACCGGGACTGCCTACGGGCAGTACTTC. Protein: CASSSTGTAYGQYF.

This chain connects TRBV7-8 to TRBJ2-5; tentative D call: TRBD2 (6 bases). V lost 5 bases and J 2 bases, leaving 18 bases between the germline ends. The V gene's germline CDR1 is SGHVS and CDR2 FQNEAQ. CDR3 length: 16 residues. CDR3 DNA: TGTGCCAGCAGCCTTGTCTGGGGACTGGAGCAAGAGACCCAGTACTTC. Protein product: CASSLVWGLEQETQYF.

This clonotype was found a few times. The chain uses TRBV15 and TRBJ2-5; 11 nucleotides match TRBD2. The J call may be wrong; the DNA end is better matched by TRBJ2-7. The CDR3 runs to 19 residues. The germline V gene encodes CDR1 LNHNV and CDR2 YYDKDF (reference sequence). In DNA form, the CDR3 reads TGTGCCACCAGCAGAGATTTGCTAGCGGGAGGACTGAGCTCCTACGAGCAGTACTTC. Residues: CATSRDLLAGGLSSYEQYF.

In its sample, this clonotype was seen once. The CDR3 is CATSLTDSYGYTF. CDR3 nucleotide sequence: TGTGCCACCAGCCTGACTGACAGCTATGGCTACACCTTC. The chain joins TRBV15 to TRBJ1-2; a weak D match, TRBD1 (5 bases). The CDR3 is 13 residues long. V dropped 5 bases and J dropped 4 bases, with 11 bases sitting between them. Germline V gene sequence: CDR1 LNHNV, CDR2 YYDKDF (reference sequence).

The rearrangement joins TRBV6-5 to TRBJ2-5, with 8 nucleotides matching TRBD1. With the DNA end fitting TRBJ2-1 better, the J assignment may be wrong. This CDR3 is 15 amino acids long. Germline loops: CDR1 MNHEY, CDR2 SVGAGI. The DNA of the CDR3 is TGTGCCAGCAGCCTAAGCTGGGACAGGACAAGGGAACAGTTCTTC. Translation gives CASSLSWDRTREQFF.

The chain couples TRBV20-1 to TRBJ2-1, with 8 nucleotides matching TRBD2. The CDR3 totals 14 residues. The germline gives CDR1 DFQATT, CDR2 SNEGSKA (reference sequence). With V trimmed by 7 bases and J by 0 bases, 5 bases remained unmatched. The CDR3: CSVGRGASYNEQFF. The CDR3 DNA reads as TGCAGTGTTGGGCGGGGGGCCTCCTACAATGAGCAGTTCTTC.